Below, 21 T cell receptor beta chains from the same sample are listed, as sequenced in a study of cytomegalovirus exposure and HLA in healthy donors. The PCR was carried out with 60 Vbeta primers and 13 Jbeta primers. Libraries were prepared by immunoSEQ multiplex PCR; TCRdb keeps only in-frame clonotypes and omits some of them. The table records under 300,000 clones, approximately 90% of them present only once. Input material: PBMCs. All receptors come from a man aged 35 to 55 in good health and CMV-seropositive.

The chain uses TRBV18 and TRBJ1-4; D is perhaps TRBD1 (6 bases). The CDR3 totals 17 residues. V lost 6 bases and J 0 bases, leaving 17 bases between the germline ends. The germline V gene has CDR1 KGHSH and CDR2 LQKENI. The CDR3 DNA follows: TGTGCCAGCTCGCCGACAGGACCATCTGCAACTAATGAAAAACTGTTTTTT. Amino acids: CASSPTGPSATNEKLFF.

In its sample, this clone was seen a few times. V usage is TRBV28 and J usage is TRBJ1-1; 8 bases are shared with TRBD1. The CDR3 sequence is 15 residues long. Trimming cost V 2 bases and J 5 bases; bases outside gene matches: 7. Germline V gene data show CDR1 as MDHEN and CDR2 as SYDVKM. DNA of the CDR3: TGTGCCAGCAGTTTAGGTGGACAGGGTCGGACTGAAGCTTTCTTT. Encoded protein: CASSLGGQGRTEAFF.

This chain connects TRBV2 to TRBJ2-7; 8 positions agree with TRBD1. The CDR3 has 13 amino acids. V was clipped by 7 bases and J by 6 bases; unmatched bases: 8. Germline V lookup: CDR1 SNHLY, CDR2 FYNNEI. The CDR3 reads CASTSDRGGEQYF. The DNA for the CDR3 is TGTGCCAGCACCTCAGACAGGGGCGGCGAGCAGTACTTC.

In regard to this clone: One end of the junction fails to match germline, which may point to a read error. This chain uses TRBV7-9 with TRBJ2-6; 7 bases map to TRBD1. Germline lookup yields CDR1 SEHNR and CDR2 FQNEAQ (reference sequence). CDR3 size: 18 residues. CDR3 nucleotides: TGTTCCAGCAGCTTAGCGCCAGGGGGATCTTCTGGGGCCAACGTCCTGACTTTC. Encoded protein: CSSSLAPGGSSGANVLTF.

V is TRBV27 and J is TRBJ2-3; 10 positions match TRBD2. This CDR3 spans 17 amino acids. Germline V lookup: CDR1 MNHEY, CDR2 SMNVEV (reference sequence). Unmatched junction bases numbered 6, after V lost 1 base and J lost 2 bases. CDR3 nucleotide sequence: TGTGCCAGCAGTTTATTAGGCCTAGCGGGAGTCACAGATACGCAGTATTTT. It codes for CASSLLGLAGVTDTQYF.

This clone has only one observation. J is TRBJ2-6 and V is TRBV7-3, with 8 bases matching TRBD2. The junction had 13 bases not matched to a gene; V was cut back by 5 bases and J by 4 bases. The CDR3 consists of 18 residues. Germline V gives CDR1 SGHTA, CDR2 FQGTGA. The CDR3 sequence is CASSPWTSQTSGANVLTF. DNA for the CDR3: TGTGCCAGCAGCCCCTGGACTAGCCAAACCTCCGGGGCCAACGTCCTGACTTTC.

The rearrangement joins TRBV19 to TRBJ2-4; a possible D gene is TRBD2 (7 bases). Germline V gene sequence: CDR1 LNHDA, CDR2 SQIVND (reference sequence). V lost 7 bases to trimming and J lost 4 bases, with 17 bases between them. The CDR3 runs to 15 residues. The CDR3: CASTPGGLAKNIQYF. For the CDR3, the DNA is TGTGCCAGTACCCCCGGGGGGCTGGCAAAAAACATTCAGTACTTC.

This chain links TRBV6-5 with TRBJ2-7; D is unclear. CDR3 size: 14 residues. V was trimmed by 10 bases and J by 2 bases, leaving 18 bases between them. Germline assignment: CDR1 MNHEY and CDR2 SVGAGI. The CDR3 region has the DNA TGTGCCAAATGGAGAGGTACGAGTCCCTACGAGCAGTACTTC. As protein: CAKWRGTSPYEQYF.

This clone was seen only once. The chain has TRBV28 and TRBJ1-5, with TRBD1 as a possible D gene (6 bases). Germline V lookup: CDR1 MDHEN, CDR2 SYDVKM. This CDR3 contains 15 residues. Trimming took 3 bases from V and 0 from J, leaving 9 bases between them. CDR3 in amino acids: CASSLRGSSNQPQHF. CDR3 coding DNA: TGTGCCAGCAGTTTGAGGGGGAGTAGCAATCAGCCCCAGCATTTT.

The V gene is TRBV7-2, the J gene TRBJ2-1, with TRBD1 matching 7 bases. V gave up 4 bases and J gave up 12 bases; unmatched junction bases: 15. CDR1 is SGHTA and CDR2 is FQGNSA in the germline V gene. The CDR3 spans 15 residues. The CDR3 loop is CASSSTGSPPMTQFF. The CDR3 DNA sequence: TGTGCCAGCAGCTCGACAGGGTCTCCCCCAATGACGCAGTTCTTC.

Remarks on this clone: The junction and the germline gene differ at one end; a read error may be behind it. The genes are TRBV11-2 and TRBJ1-4; 9 positions match TRBD1. Per germline, CDR1 SGHAT and CDR2 FQNNGV. CDR3 size: 15 residues. The CDR3 protein is CASSLAGTGREKLFF. DNA of the CDR3: TGTGCCAGCAGTTTAGCCGGGACAGGGAGAGAAAAACTGTTTTTT.

V is TRBV28 and J is TRBJ2-7, with TRBD2 identical over 8 bases. After removal of 1 base from V and 6 bases from J, the junction contained 8 bases not matched to a gene. CDR3 length: 15 residues. Germline V lookup: CDR1 MDHEN, CDR2 SYDVKM. The CDR3 coding sequence is TGTGCCAGCAGTTTATCTACAGCGGGAGCCCGCGAGCAGTACTTC. Protein: CASSLSTAGAREQYF.

The rearrangement uses TRBV28 and TRBJ2-7, with 8 positions matching TRBD1. This CDR3 has 14 amino acids. Losses at the gene ends were 6 bases for V and 0 bases for J; bases not matched to a gene: 4. Looked up from germline, CDR1 is MDHEN and CDR2 is SYDVKM. The CDR3 sequence: CASRPTGASYEQYF. The CDR3 region has the DNA TGTGCCAGCAGACCGACAGGGGCCTCCTACGAGCAGTACTTC.

The chain uses TRBV2 and TRBJ1-1, with 7 nucleotides matching TRBD1. This CDR3 contains 11 residues. CDR1 and CDR2 from the germline V gene are SNHLY and FYNNEI. The J segment lost 7 bases and the V segment lost 6 bases, leaving 2 bases of the junction unmatched. The CDR3 reads CASRGDSEAFF. The DNA for the CDR3 is TGTGCCAGCAGGGGGGACAGTGAAGCTTTCTTT.

V usage is TRBV11-1 and J usage is TRBJ1-2, with 8 nucleotides matching TRBD1. The V gene end was trimmed by 5 bases and the J gene end by 4 bases; junction bases not matched to a gene: 6. CDR3 length: 14 residues. Germline CDR1 is SGHAT and CDR2 is FQDESV (reference sequence). The CDR3 sequence: CASSPGQGLYGYTF. CDR3 in DNA: TGTGCCAGCAGCCCCGGACAGGGACTCTATGGCTACACCTTC.

The sample holds one count of this clone. The V and J genes are TRBV5-4 and TRBJ1-4; 7 nucleotides line up with TRBD1. This CDR3 spans 16 amino acids. Germline V gene lookup returns CDR1 SGHNT and CDR2 YYREEE (reference sequence). V shed 5 bases and J 7 bases; nucleotides not matched to a gene: 14. The CDR3 region has the DNA TGTGCCAGCAGTGATCAGGCCGGGACAGCCTTTGAAAAACTGTTTTTT. Translation gives CASSDQAGTAFEKLFF.

This clone was seen just once. This rearrangement joins TRBV19 to TRBJ1-5; the match to TRBD1 covers 8 bases. Germline assignment: CDR1 LNHDA and CDR2 SQIVND (reference sequence). V shed 5 bases, J shed 3 bases, and the junction held 9 bases outside the gene matches. The CDR3 contains 16 residues. In DNA form, the CDR3 reads TGTGCCAGTAGTCCTAGACAGGGGACTGTCAATCAGCCCCAGCATTTT. It specifies CASSPRQGTVNQPQHF.

The chain carries TRBV25-1 and TRBJ1-1; possible D gene TRBD1, 6 bases. Between the trimmed V and J ends, which lost 3 bases and 6 bases, there was a span of 20 bases. This CDR3 spans 16 amino acids. CDR1 is MGHDK and CDR2 is SYGVNS in the germline V gene. CDR3 DNA sequence: TGTGCCAGCAGTGACCAAAGACAGGTTATATTGTCTGAAGCTTTCTTT. Translated: CASSDQRQVILSEAFF. Filled out from reference TRBV25-1 and TRBJ1-1, the complete variable domain reads EADIYQTPRYLVIGTGKKITLECSQTMGHDKMYWYQQDPGMELHLIHYSYGVNSTEKGDLSSESTVSRIRTEHFPLTLESARPSHTSQYLCASSDQRQVILSEAFFGQGTRLTVV.

The table lists this clone with a count of one. V is TRBV10-3 and J is TRBJ2-3; 15 bases map to TRBD2. Germline CDR1 is ENHRY and CDR2 is SYGVKD. The CDR3 is 17 amino acids. V was clipped by 6 bases and J by 3 bases; unmatched bases: 7. This CDR3 is CAISGLAGGPSTDTQYF. For the CDR3, the DNA is TGTGCCATCAGCGGACTAGCGGGAGGGCCCAGTACAGATACGCAGTATTTT.

V and J are TRBV14 and TRBJ2-7; 7 bases are a match to TRBD1. CDR3 length equals 15 residues. With 5 bases clipped from V and 2 bases from J, the junction kept 9 bases outside the gene matches. CDR1 is SGHDN and CDR2 is FVKESK in the germline V gene. The CDR3 loop reads CASSARDTGAYEQYF. The CDR3, as DNA: TGTGCCAGCAGCGCTAGGGATACAGGGGCCTACGAGCAGTACTTC.

Here the CDR3 DNA reads TGTGCCAGTAGTATCTCGGGGGGTCACGAGCAGTACTTC. Protein product: CASSISGGHEQYF. This chain joins TRBV19 and TRBJ2-7; 7 nucleotides line up with TRBD2. The CDR3 has 13 residues. Germline V gene data show CDR1 as LNHDA and CDR2 as SQIVND (reference sequence). The ends lost 3 bases at V and 5 bases at J; junction bases unmatched: 4.